This TCR beta chain was captured by sequencing in a study of spatial heterogeneity in lung cancer. As for the study in general: The authors sequenced available follow-up PBMC samples, taken a median of about 23 months after resection.

The time point denotes: blood at routine non-recurrence follow-up after resection. TCRs were sequenced from unsorted whole RNA of tumor, nontumor lung or PBMC. Every TCR cDNA molecule carried a tag that served as a unique molecular identifier. TCRdb re-called the 5' RACE reads through MiXCR, storing one row per CDR3 protein. The sample yields 49,000 or so distinct CDR3 sequences, 12% seen once. This CDR3 contains 12 residues. V gave up 1 base and J gave up 8 bases, with 7 bases separating them. Germline CDR1 reads KGHDR; CDR2 reads SFDVKD. The receptor was derived from a male donor with early-stage non-small cell lung cancer. Specimen: PBMCs, collected at follow-up. The J gene is TRBJ1-2, the V gene TRBV24-1, with unresolved D. CDR3 nucleotide sequence: TGTGCCACCAGTGATTTTGCGGCCGGCTACACCTTC. Residues: CATSDFAAGYTF.